This note documents a single T cell receptor (beta chain) sequence. The sample comes from a study of blood T cell repertoires in COVID-19. Study overall: Acute and convalescent COVID-19 specimens originated in the United States, Italy and Spain.

This table comes from immunoSEQ multiplex PCR, and its TCRdb copy is limited to in-frame clones, with some not included. The profile shows 350,000 to 450,000 clones, around nine tenths of them singletons. Germline CDR1 reads MNHNS; CDR2 reads SASEGT. After removal of 0 bases from V and 8 bases from J, the junction contained 11 bases not matched to a gene. CDR3 length: 17 amino acids. Participant ages covered about 18 to 95 years across about two dozen US areas. Participant-given clinical history determined each cohort assignment. Cohort 3 donors were reported recovered after two negative PCRs, clearance, or symptom resolution.

The receptor was derived from a woman under 40 who had recovered from COVID-19. Sequencing used PBMCs or T cells enriched from blood (not recorded which). The J gene is TRBJ2-2, the V gene TRBV6-1; 8 nucleotides agree with TRBD2. The CDR3 DNA follows: TGTGCCAGCAGTGAAGCGGCGGGACTAGGAGTCGGTGGGGAGCTGTTTTTT. Amino acid sequence: CASSEAAGLGVGGELFF.